These 18 T cell receptor beta chains share one sample of origin, sequenced in a study of blood T cell repertoires in COVID-19 (TCRdb year 2020). The library was generated by the immunoSEQ multiplex PCR assay. Not all clones reach the TCRdb copy of this immuneACCESS table, which keeps in-frame sequences only. Checked studies attribute under half of the gap to unresolved V genes and leave the rest unexplained. Recorded for this sample are nearly 350,000 clones; less than 90% of them occurred a single time. The leading ten clones occupy more than 0.9% of the sample. The specimen was PBMCs or T cells enriched from blood (not recorded which). All receptors come from a woman aged 25 to 39 who had recovered from COVID-19.

The CDR3 nucleotides are TGTGCCAGCAGCTCCATACTAGTTTCGACCCAGTACTTC. As protein: CASSSILVSTQYF. The chain is built from TRBV7-9 and TRBJ2-5, with a weak D call TRBD2 (5 bases). Per germline, CDR1 SEHNR and CDR2 FQNEAQ (reference sequence). V was trimmed by 4 bases and J by 7 bases, leaving 13 bases between them. This CDR3 is 13 amino acids long.

This chain uses TRBV29-1 with TRBJ1-1, with TRBD1 matching over 8 bases. CDR3 size: 14 residues. V was clipped by 4 bases and J by 3 bases; unmatched bases: 7. The germline V gene has CDR1 SQVTM and CDR2 ANQGSEA. CDR3 coding DNA: TGCAGCGTTGGGGCAGGGGGCCAGTACACTGAAGCTTTCTTT. It yields the protein CSVGAGGQYTEAFF.

The chain combines TRBV28 with TRBJ1-2, with 9 bases fitting TRBD1. Trimming took 9 bases from V and 1 from J; bases not matched to a gene: 15. The germline CDR1 and CDR2 sequences are MDHEN and SYDVKM. This CDR3 region has 17 residues. Here the CDR3 reads CASAAPGQGELNYGYTF. The CDR3 DNA sequence: TGTGCCAGTGCTGCACCGGGACAGGGTGAACTTAACTATGGCTACACCTTC.

The V gene is TRBV5-5, the J gene TRBJ2-7, with D unclear. Germline-derived CDR1 and CDR2 are SGHKS and YYEKEE (reference sequence). The CDR3 loop spans 13 amino acids. The V end lost 1 base, the J end lost 4 bases, and 9 bases lay between the germline ends. This CDR3 is CASSLNSIYEQYF. Written as DNA, the CDR3 is TGTGCCAGCAGCTTGAACAGCATATACGAGCAGTACTTC.

V and J are TRBV11-3 and TRBJ2-5, with 9 positions matching TRBD1. The CDR3 runs to 15 residues. V was pared by 5 bases and J by 4 bases, with 8 bases of the junction left unmatched. Germline V gene lookup returns CDR1 SGHNT and CDR2 YENEEA. This CDR3 reads CASSPGQGTSETQYF. The CDR3 coding sequence is TGTGCCAGCAGCCCGGGACAGGGCACCTCAGAGACCCAGTACTTC.

This clone is a singleton in its sample. V usage is TRBV18 and J usage is TRBJ1-1; D possibly corresponds to TRBD1 (5 bases). The CDR3 totals 14 residues. Deletions cut 5 bases from V and 6 bases from J, with 16 bases between. The germline V gene encodes CDR1 KGHSH and CDR2 LQKENI. The CDR3 nucleotides read TGTGCCAGCTCAGCCCTGACAGTTGACGCTGAAGCTTTCTTT. Its protein product is CASSALTVDAEAFF. Using reference TRBV18 and TRBJ1-1 for the parts outside the CDR3, the full variable domain is NAGVMQNPRHLVRRRGQEARLRCSPMKGHSHVYWYRQLPEEGLKFMVYLQKENIIDESGMPKERFSAEFPKEGPSILRIQQVVRGDSAAYFCASSALTVDAEAFFGQGTRLTVV.

The V and J genes are TRBV19 and TRBJ1-2, with TRBD1 as a possible D gene (5 bases). The germline V gene encodes CDR1 LNHDA and CDR2 SQIVND (reference sequence). This CDR3 spans 15 amino acids. With 5 bases removed from V and 1 base from J, the gap between germline ends came to 14 bases. The CDR3 reads CASSSWGRDNYGYTF. CDR3 in DNA: TGTGCCAGTAGTTCCTGGGGCAGGGATAACTATGGCTACACCTTC.

This clone was seen just once. The chain employs TRBV19 and TRBJ1-3, with 9 bases identical to TRBD1. CDR1 and CDR2 (germline): LNHDA, SQIVND (reference sequence). Trimming removed 8 bases from V and 2 bases from J; junction bases left unmatched: 4. The CDR3 extends over 14 amino acids. CDR3 bases: TGTGCCAGTGGGCGGACAGGGGCTGGAAACACCATATATTTT. Translating gives CASGRTGAGNTIYF. Using reference TRBV19 and TRBJ1-3 for the parts outside the CDR3, the full variable domain is DGGITQSPKYLFRKEGQNVTLSCEQNLNHDAMYWYRQDPGQGLRLIYYSQIVNDFQKGDIAEGYSVSREKKESFPLTVTSAQKNPTAFYLCASGRTGAGNTIYFGEGSWLTVV.

Points on this clone: The same CDR3 is also encoded by other DNA sequences in this sample. This sequence joins TRBV19 and TRBJ2-1, with TRBD1 identical over 7 bases. J was trimmed by 0 bases and V by 5 bases; bases with no gene match: 4. The CDR3 is 15 amino acids. Germline loops: CDR1 LNHDA, CDR2 SQIVND (reference sequence). The chain's CDR3 is CASSLDRSSYNEQFF. The CDR3 nucleotides are TGTGCCAGTAGTCTGGACAGGTCCTCCTACAATGAGCAGTTCTTC.

Remarks on this clone: A single base separates this from a much larger clone, so it may be a read error. The rearrangement links TRBV7-8 to TRBJ2-7, with 11 bases fitting TRBD2. The ends lost 5 bases at V and 1 base at J; junction bases unmatched: 4. This CDR3 is built from 15 residues. Germline V lookup: CDR1 SGHVS, CDR2 FQNEAQ. CDR3 sequence: CASSVGTSGSYEQYF. The CDR3, as DNA: TGTGCCAGCAGCGTCGGGACTAGCGGATCCTACGAGCAGTACTTC.

This clone has just one count. The chain combines TRBV7-9 with TRBJ1-2, with D hard to call. Germline loops: CDR1 SEHNR, CDR2 FQNEAQ (reference sequence). The germline V and J ends were trimmed by 3 bases and 8 bases, with 10 bases remaining between them. The CDR3 loop spans 12 amino acids. CDR3 bases: TGTGCCAGCAGCTTGGACCAGCGGGGCTACACCTTC. This sequence encodes CASSLDQRGYTF.

J is TRBJ1-4 and V is TRBV10-3; D unclear. CDR1 and CDR2 from the germline V gene are ENHRY and SYGVKD. This CDR3 has 15 amino acids. Trimming removed 0 bases from V and 3 bases from J, with 8 bases in between. The CDR3 DNA is TGTGCCATCAGTGAGTCGGGCAGCCCTAATGAAAAACTGTTTTTT. It translates to CAISESGSPNEKLFF.

This chain uses TRBV28 with TRBJ2-7, with 9 bases lining up with TRBD2. Trimming at V came to 9 bases and at J to 1 base, leaving 10 bases not matched to a gene. This CDR3 has 15 residues. Germline CDR1 and CDR2: MDHEN and SYDVKM. The CDR3 sequence is CASNTIAGVSYEQYF. The CDR3 nucleotides are TGTGCCAGTAACACAATAGCGGGGGTATCCTACGAGCAGTACTTC.

V is TRBV2 and J is TRBJ2-5; 7 bases agree with TRBD1. There are 13 residues in the CDR3. Germline V gene lookup returns CDR1 SNHLY and CDR2 FYNNEI. The J segment lost 3 bases and the V segment lost 9 bases, leaving 7 bases of the junction unmatched. CDR3 nucleotides: TGTGCCAGGACGGGACAGCTAAAAGAGACCCAGTACTTC. Amino acids: CARTGQLKETQYF.

This chain uses TRBV19 with TRBJ2-6; D perhaps matches TRBD1 (5 bases). Germline values: CDR1 LNHDA, CDR2 SQIVND (reference sequence). This CDR3 contains 17 residues. V lost 3 bases and J lost 0, with 12 bases in between. CDR3 residues: CASSIFGQLSGANVLTF. The CDR3 coding sequence is TGTGCCAGTAGTATTTTTGGACAACTCTCTGGGGCCAACGTCCTGACTTTC.

The chain combines TRBV24-1 with TRBJ1-1, with a possible D match to TRBD1 (6 bases). V gave up 4 bases and J gave up 1 base, with 9 bases separating them. This CDR3 is 14 amino acids long. Germline loops: CDR1 KGHDR, CDR2 SFDVKD. CDR3 DNA: TGTGCCACCAGTGACCCGGGACAGAACACTGAAGCTTTCTTT. The encoded protein is CATSDPGQNTEAFF.

The V gene is TRBV28, the J gene TRBJ1-3; no definite D call. V lost 2 bases to trimming and J lost 3 bases, with 2 bases between them. Germline CDR1 is MDHEN and CDR2 is SYDVKM. The CDR3 is made up of 12 amino acids. The CDR3 coding sequence is TGTGCCAGCAGTTTACTTGGAAACACCATATATTTT. Amino acids: CASSLLGNTIYF.

The gene calls are TRBV5-1 and TRBJ1-5; D call uncertain. CDR1 is SGHRS and CDR2 is YFSETQ in the germline V gene. The CDR3 has 13 amino acids. V was trimmed by 1 base and J by 7 bases, leaving 9 bases between them. As DNA, the CDR3 is TGCGCCAGCAGCTTGAAGGAGGGCCAGCCCCAGCATTTT. This translates into CASSLKEGQPQHF.